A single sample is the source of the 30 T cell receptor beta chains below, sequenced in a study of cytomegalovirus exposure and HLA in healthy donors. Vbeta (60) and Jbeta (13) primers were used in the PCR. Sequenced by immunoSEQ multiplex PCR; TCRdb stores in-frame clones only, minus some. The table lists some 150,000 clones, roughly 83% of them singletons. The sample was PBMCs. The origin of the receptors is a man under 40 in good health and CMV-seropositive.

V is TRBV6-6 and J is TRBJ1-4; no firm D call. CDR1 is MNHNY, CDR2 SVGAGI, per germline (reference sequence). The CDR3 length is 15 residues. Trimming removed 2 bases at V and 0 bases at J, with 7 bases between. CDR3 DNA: TGTGCCAGCAGTTACGGAGGAGCAACTAATGAAAAACTGTTTTTT. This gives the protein CASSYGGATNEKLFF.

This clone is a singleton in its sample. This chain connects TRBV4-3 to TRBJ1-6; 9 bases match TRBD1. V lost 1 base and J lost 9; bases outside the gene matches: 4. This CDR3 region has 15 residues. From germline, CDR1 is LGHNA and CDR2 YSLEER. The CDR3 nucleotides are TGCGCCAGCAGCCAAGCGGGACAGGGCGGTTCACCCCTCCACTTT. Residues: CASSQAGQGGSPLHF.

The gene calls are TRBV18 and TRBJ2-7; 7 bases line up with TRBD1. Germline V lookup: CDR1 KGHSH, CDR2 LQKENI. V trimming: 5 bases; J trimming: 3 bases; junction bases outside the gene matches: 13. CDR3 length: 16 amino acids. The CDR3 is CASSIVPGQSHYEQYF. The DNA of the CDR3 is TGTGCCAGCTCAATCGTACCGGGACAGTCCCACTACGAGCAGTACTTC.

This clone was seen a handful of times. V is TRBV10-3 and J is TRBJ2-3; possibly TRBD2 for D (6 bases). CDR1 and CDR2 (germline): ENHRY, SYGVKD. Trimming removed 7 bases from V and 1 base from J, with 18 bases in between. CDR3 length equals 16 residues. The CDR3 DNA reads TGTGCCATCACGGCGGGGCCTAGCGCACGCACAGATACGCAGTATTTT. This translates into CAITAGPSARTDTQYF.

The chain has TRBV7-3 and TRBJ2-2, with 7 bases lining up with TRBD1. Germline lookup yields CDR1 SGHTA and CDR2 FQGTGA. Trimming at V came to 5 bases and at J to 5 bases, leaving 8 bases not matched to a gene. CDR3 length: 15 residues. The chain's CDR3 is CASSQGGAGTGELFF. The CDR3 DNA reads TGTGCCAGCAGCCAAGGGGGCGCCGGGACCGGGGAGCTGTTTTTT.

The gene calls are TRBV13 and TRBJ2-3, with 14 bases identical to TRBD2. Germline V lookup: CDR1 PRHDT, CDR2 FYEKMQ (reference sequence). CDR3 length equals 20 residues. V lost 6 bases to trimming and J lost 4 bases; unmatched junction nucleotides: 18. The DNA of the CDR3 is TGTGCCAGCAGTTCCCGGACTAGCGGGAGGTATACTCGTGGTGCAGATACGCAGTATTTT. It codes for CASSSRTSGRYTRGADTQYF.

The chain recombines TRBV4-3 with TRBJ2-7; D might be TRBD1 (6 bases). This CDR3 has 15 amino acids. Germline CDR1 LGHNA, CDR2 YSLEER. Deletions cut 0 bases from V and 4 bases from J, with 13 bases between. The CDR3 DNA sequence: TGCGCCAGCAGCCAAGATTGGGGACAAATATACGAGCAGTACTTC. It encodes CASSQDWGQIYEQYF.

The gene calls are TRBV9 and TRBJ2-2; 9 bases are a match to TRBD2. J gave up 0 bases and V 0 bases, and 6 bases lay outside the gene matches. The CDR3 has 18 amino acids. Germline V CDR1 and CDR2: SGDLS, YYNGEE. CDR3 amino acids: CASSVAWASGTNTGELFF. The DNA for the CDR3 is TGTGCCAGCAGCGTAGCTTGGGCTAGCGGGACGAACACCGGGGAGCTGTTTTTT.

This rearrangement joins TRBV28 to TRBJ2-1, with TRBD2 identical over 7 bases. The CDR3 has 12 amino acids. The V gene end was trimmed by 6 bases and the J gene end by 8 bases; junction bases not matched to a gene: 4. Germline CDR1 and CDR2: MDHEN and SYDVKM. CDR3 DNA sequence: TGTGCCAGCAGGCCGGGGAGGGATGAGCAGTTCTTC. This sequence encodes CASRPGRDEQFF. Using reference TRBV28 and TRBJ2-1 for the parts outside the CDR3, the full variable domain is DVKVTQSSRYLVKRTGEKVFLECVQDMDHENMFWYRQDPGLGLRLIYFSYDVKMKEKGDIPEGYSVSREKKERFSLILESASTNQTSMYLCASRPGRDEQFFGPGTRLTVL.

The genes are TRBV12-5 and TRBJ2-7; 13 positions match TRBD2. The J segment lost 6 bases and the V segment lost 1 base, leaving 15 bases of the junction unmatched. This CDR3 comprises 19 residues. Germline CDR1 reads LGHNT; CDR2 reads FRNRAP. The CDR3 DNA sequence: TGTGCTAGTGGTTTGGAAGGGGGGACTAGCGGGGCCGGGCCGGGCGAGCAGTACTTC. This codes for CASGLEGGTSGAGPGEQYF.

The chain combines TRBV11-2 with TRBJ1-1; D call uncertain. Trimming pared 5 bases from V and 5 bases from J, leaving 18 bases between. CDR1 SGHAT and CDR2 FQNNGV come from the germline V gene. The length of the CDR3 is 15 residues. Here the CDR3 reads CASSANAGDRTEAFF. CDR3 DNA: TGTGCCAGCAGCGCAAATGCAGGTGATAGGACTGAAGCTTTCTTT.

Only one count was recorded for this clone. CDR3 protein: CASRPSDRGPAGAFF. The CDR3 DNA reads as TGTGCCAGCAGGCCATCTGACAGGGGGCCCGCGGGAGCTTTCTTT. The genes are TRBV28 and TRBJ1-1, with 10 positions matching TRBD1. Germline V gene lookup returns CDR1 MDHEN and CDR2 SYDVKM. The CDR3 has 15 residues. Trimming at V came to 6 bases and at J to 10 bases, leaving 14 bases not matched to a gene.

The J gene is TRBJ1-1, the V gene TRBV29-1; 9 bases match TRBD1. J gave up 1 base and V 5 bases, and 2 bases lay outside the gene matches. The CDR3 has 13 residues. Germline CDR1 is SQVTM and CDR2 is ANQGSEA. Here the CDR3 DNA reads TGCAGCGTTACAGGGGGCGCGAACACTGAAGCTTTCTTT. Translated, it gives CSVTGGANTEAFF. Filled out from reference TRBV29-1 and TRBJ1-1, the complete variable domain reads SAVISQKPSRDICQRGTSLTIQCQVDSQVTMMFWYRQQPGQSLTLIATANQGSEATYESGFVIDKFPISRPNLTFSTLTVSNMSPEDSSIYLCSVTGGANTEAFFGQGTRLTVV.

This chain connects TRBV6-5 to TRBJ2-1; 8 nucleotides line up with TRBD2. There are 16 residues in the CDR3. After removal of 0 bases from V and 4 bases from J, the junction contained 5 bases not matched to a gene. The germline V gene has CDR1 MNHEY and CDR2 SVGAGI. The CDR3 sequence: CASSYSPREAYNEQFF. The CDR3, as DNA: TGTGCCAGCAGTTACTCCCCGCGGGAGGCTTACAATGAGCAGTTCTTC.

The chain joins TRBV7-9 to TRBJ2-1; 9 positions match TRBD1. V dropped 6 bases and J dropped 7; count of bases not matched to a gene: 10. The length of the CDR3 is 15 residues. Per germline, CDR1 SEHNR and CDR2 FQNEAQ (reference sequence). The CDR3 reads CASRPGTGFGNEQFF. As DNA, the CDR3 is TGTGCCAGCAGACCCGGGACAGGGTTTGGGAATGAGCAGTTCTTC. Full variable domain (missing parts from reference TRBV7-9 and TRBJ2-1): DTGVSQNPRHKITKRGQNVTFRCDPISEHNRLYWYRQTLGQGPEFLTYFQNEAQLEKSRLLSDRFSAERPKGSFSTLEIQRTEQGDSAMYLCASRPGTGFGNEQFFGPGTRLTVL.

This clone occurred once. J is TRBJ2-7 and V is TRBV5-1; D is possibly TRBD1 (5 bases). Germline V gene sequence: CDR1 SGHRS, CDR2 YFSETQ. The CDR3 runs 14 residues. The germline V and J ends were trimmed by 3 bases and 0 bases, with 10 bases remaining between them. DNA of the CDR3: TGCGCCAGCAGCTCACAGGCAAGCTCCTACGAGCAGTACTTC. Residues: CASSSQASSYEQYF.

This CDR3 reads CASSYPGGYEQYF. The CDR3 bases are TGTGCCAGCAGTTACCCGGGGGGGTACGAGCAGTACTTC. This chain connects TRBV6-5 to TRBJ2-5, with 8 bases that match TRBD2. TRBJ2-7 matches the DNA end more closely, so the J call is doubtful. This CDR3 spans 13 amino acids. Germline V gene lookup returns CDR1 MNHEY and CDR2 SVGAGI.

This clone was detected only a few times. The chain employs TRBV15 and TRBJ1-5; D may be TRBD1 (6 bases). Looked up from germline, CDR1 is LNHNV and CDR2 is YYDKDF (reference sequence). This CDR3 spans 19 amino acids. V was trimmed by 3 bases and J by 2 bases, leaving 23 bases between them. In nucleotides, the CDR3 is TGTGCCACCAGCAGGACTCCACGGCGGGGGGCTACGGGCAATCAGCCCCAGCATTTT. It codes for CATSRTPRRGATGNQPQHF.

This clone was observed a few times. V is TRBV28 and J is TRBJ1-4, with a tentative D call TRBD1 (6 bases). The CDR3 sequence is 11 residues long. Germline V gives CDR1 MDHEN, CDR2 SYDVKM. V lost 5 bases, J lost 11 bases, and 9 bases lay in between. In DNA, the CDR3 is TGTGCCAGCAGTCTCGGACAGAAACTGTTTTTT. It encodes CASSLGQKLFF.

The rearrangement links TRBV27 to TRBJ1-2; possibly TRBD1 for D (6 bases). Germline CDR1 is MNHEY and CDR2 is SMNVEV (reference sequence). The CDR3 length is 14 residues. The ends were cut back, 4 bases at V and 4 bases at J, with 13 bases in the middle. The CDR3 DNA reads TGTGCCAGCAGTTCCACAGGGCGCGTCTATGGCTACACCTTC. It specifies CASSSTGRVYGYTF.

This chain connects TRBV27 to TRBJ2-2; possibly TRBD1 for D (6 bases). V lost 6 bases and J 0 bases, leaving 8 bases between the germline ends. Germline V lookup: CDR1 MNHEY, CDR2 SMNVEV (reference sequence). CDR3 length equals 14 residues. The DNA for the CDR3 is TGTGCCAGCAGGGACAGTTCGAACACCGGGGAGCTGTTTTTT. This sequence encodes CASRDSSNTGELFF.

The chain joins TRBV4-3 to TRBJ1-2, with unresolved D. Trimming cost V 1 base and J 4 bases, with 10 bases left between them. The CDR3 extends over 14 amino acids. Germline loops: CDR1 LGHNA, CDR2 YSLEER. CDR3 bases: TGCGCCAGCAGCCAAGCGCCAGGCCCCTATGGCTACACCTTC. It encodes CASSQAPGPYGYTF.

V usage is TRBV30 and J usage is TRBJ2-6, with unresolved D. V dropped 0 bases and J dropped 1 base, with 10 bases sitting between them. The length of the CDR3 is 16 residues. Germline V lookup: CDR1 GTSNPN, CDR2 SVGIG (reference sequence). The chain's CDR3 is CAWSVHGSSGANVLTF. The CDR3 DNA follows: TGTGCCTGGAGTGTACACGGGTCTTCTGGGGCCAACGTCCTGACTTTC.

CDR3: CASSETTMGQYF. The DNA of the CDR3 is TGCGCCAGCAGTGAGACTACTATGGGGCAGTACTTC. The rearrangement links TRBV10-2 to TRBJ2-7; D is unclear. The CDR3 contains 12 residues. V was cut by 2 bases and J by 9 bases, with 11 bases left in between. Germline loops: CDR1 WSHSY, CDR2 SAAADI.

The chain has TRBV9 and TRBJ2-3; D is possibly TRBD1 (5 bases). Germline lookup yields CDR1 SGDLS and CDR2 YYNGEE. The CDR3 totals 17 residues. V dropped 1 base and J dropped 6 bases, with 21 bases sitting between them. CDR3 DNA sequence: TGTGCCAGCAGCGTAAACCCAGGGCGCCCAGATTTTGATACGCAGTATTTT. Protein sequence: CASSVNPGRPDFDTQYF.

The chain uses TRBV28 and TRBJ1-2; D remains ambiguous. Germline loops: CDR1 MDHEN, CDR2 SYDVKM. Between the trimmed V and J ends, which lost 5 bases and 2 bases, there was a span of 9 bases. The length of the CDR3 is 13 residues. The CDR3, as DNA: TGTGCCAGCAGTCTGGACTGGAACTATGGCTACACCTTC. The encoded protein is CASSLDWNYGYTF.

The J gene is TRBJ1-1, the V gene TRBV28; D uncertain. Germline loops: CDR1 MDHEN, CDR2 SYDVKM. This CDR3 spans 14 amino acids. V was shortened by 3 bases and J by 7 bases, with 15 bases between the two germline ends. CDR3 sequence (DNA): TGTGCCAGCAGTTTGAACACCCCCCCTTTTGAAGCTTTCTTT. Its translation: CASSLNTPPFEAFF.

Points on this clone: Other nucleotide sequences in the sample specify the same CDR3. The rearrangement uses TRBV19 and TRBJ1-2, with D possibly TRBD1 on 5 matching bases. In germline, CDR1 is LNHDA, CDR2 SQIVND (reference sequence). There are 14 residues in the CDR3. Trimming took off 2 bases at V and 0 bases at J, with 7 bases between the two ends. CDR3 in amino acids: CASSIQGANYGYTF. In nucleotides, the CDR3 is TGTGCCAGTAGTATACAGGGCGCTAACTATGGCTACACCTTC.

The CDR3 loop is CAIRGTGDNYGYTF. The CDR3 DNA follows: TGTGCCATCAGGGGGACAGGGGATAACTATGGCTACACCTTC. This chain joins TRBV10-3 and TRBJ1-2; 10 bases align to TRBD1. The germline gives CDR1 ENHRY, CDR2 SYGVKD. There are 14 residues in the CDR3. V trimming: 6 bases; J trimming: 1 base; junction bases outside the gene matches: 2.

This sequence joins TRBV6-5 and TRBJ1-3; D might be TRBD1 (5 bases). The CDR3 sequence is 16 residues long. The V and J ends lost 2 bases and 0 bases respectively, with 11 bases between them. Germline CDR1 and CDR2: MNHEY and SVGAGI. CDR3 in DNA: TGTGCCAGCAGTTACGGGGCCTCCGGCTCTGGAAACACCATATATTTT. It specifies CASSYGASGSGNTIYF.